Listed here are 14 T cell receptor beta chains from one sample, sequenced in a study of cytomegalovirus exposure and HLA in healthy donors. Clones were sequenced by immunoSEQ multiplex PCR, and TCRdb holds only the in-frame ones, with some missing. The table includes approximately 180,000 clones, 80% to 90% detected once. The material sequenced was PBMCs. These receptor sequences come from a woman aged 25 to 39 in good health and CMV-seronegative.

This clone has just a few counts. CDR3 nucleotides: TGCGCCAGCAGCCAAGCTTGGGAGTCGAACACTGAAGCTTTCTTT. Translated: CASSQAWESNTEAFF. The rearrangement links TRBV4-3 to TRBJ1-1, with D unclear. Trimming shortened V by 1 base and J by 1 base, and 10 bases separated the two germline ends. From germline, CDR1 is LGHNA and CDR2 YSLEER. The CDR3 is 15 amino acids.

This clone occurred once. The V call is TRBV27, the J call TRBJ2-2; no reliable D call. V lost 6 bases and J 4 bases, leaving 12 bases between the germline ends. This CDR3 contains 14 residues. Germline CDR1 reads MNHEY; CDR2 reads SMNVEV (reference sequence). Here the CDR3 reads CASSLTRGTGELFF. CDR3 in DNA: TGTGCCAGCAGCCTCACCCGCGGCACCGGGGAGCTGTTTTTT.

The chain uses TRBV27 and TRBJ1-5; 9 bases are a match to TRBD1. CDR1 is MNHEY, CDR2 SMNVEV, per germline (reference sequence). The CDR3 spans 19 residues. Losses at the gene ends were 1 base for V and 2 bases for J; bases not matched to a gene: 12. The DNA for the CDR3 is TGTGCCAGCAGTTTATTTTATTTGAGGGGACAGGGTGGCAATCAGCCCCAGCATTTT. The encoded protein is CASSLFYLRGQGGNQPQHF.

This chain uses TRBV6-1 with TRBJ1-1; D remains unclear. V dropped 10 bases and J dropped 3 bases, with 6 bases sitting between them. The CDR3 is 10 amino acids. Germline V gene data show CDR1 as MNHNS and CDR2 as SASEGT. The CDR3 protein is CATIYTEAFF. CDR3 sequence (DNA): TGTGCCACCATTTACACTGAAGCTTTCTTT.

About this clone: Other nucleotide sequences from this sample produce the same CDR3. V is TRBV29-1 and J is TRBJ1-1; D is perhaps TRBD1 (6 bases). The CDR3 runs to 13 residues. Looked up from germline, CDR1 is SQVTM and CDR2 is ANQGSEA. Trimming removed 0 bases at V and 2 bases at J, with 7 bases between. The CDR3: CSVEDRGNTEAFF. The CDR3, as DNA: TGCAGCGTTGAAGACAGGGGAAACACTGAAGCTTTCTTT. The entire variable domain, with the rest obtained from reference TRBV29-1 and TRBJ1-1, is as follows: SAVISQKPSRDICQRGTSLTIQCQVDSQVTMMFWYRQQPGQSLTLIATANQGSEATYESGFVIDKFPISRPNLTFSTLTVSNMSPEDSSIYLCSVEDRGNTEAFFGQGTRLTVV.

The chain combines TRBV19 with TRBJ2-1; no clear D gene. This CDR3 comprises 13 residues. Per germline, CDR1 LNHDA and CDR2 SQIVND (reference sequence). The germline V and J ends were trimmed by 7 bases and 1 base, with 8 bases remaining between them. CDR3 amino acids: CASKAGSYNEQFF. The CDR3, as DNA: TGTGCCAGTAAGGCCGGGTCCTACAATGAGCAGTTCTTC.

The chain is built from TRBV4-3 and TRBJ2-2, with D possibly matching TRBD2 (5 bases). This CDR3 contains 16 residues. V was clipped by 0 bases and J by 4 bases, with 12 bases between them. Germline values: CDR1 LGHNA, CDR2 YSLEER. The CDR3 region is CASSQDGSVVTGELFF. The CDR3 nucleotides read TGCGCCAGCAGCCAAGACGGTAGCGTCGTCACCGGGGAGCTGTTTTTT.

The rearrangement links TRBV10-3 to TRBJ1-2, with a possible D match to TRBD1 (6 bases). The CDR3 is made up of 13 amino acids. Per the germline V gene, CDR1 is ENHRY and CDR2 is SYGVKD. The V gene lost 5 bases and the J gene lost 3 bases, with 10 bases spanning the gap. In nucleotides, the CDR3 is TGTGCCATCAGTACAGGGAAGGACTATGGCTACACCTTC. Its protein is CAISTGKDYGYTF.

The chain joins TRBV5-1 to TRBJ2-1, with D tentatively TRBD1 (5 bases). The V and J ends lost 3 bases and 1 base respectively, with 17 bases between them. The CDR3 is 17 amino acids. Germline V gene sequence: CDR1 SGHRS, CDR2 YFSETQ. The CDR3 coding sequence is TGCGCCAGCAGCTGGGGCCCCCTGTTGGGGTCCTACAATGAGCAGTTCTTC. Encoded protein: CASSWGPLLGSYNEQFF.

The CDR3 DNA follows: TGTGCCAGCAGTCCCCGGGAGGGACCCTACGAGCAGTACTTC. Protein sequence: CASSPREGPYEQYF. V gene TRBV7-2 combines with J gene TRBJ2-7; TRBD2 agrees at 8 bases. The CDR3 contains 14 residues. The J segment lost 2 bases and the V segment lost 6 bases, leaving 6 bases of the junction unmatched. Germline values: CDR1 SGHTA, CDR2 FQGNSA.

This chain joins TRBV7-2 and TRBJ1-1, with unresolved D. Germline loops: CDR1 SGHTA, CDR2 FQGNSA. The length of the CDR3 is 14 residues. The ends were cut back, 1 base at V and 1 base at J, with 7 bases in the middle. CDR3 sequence reads: CASSLGRKNTEAFF. CDR3 in DNA: TGTGCCAGCAGCTTAGGGCGGAAGAACACTGAAGCTTTCTTT.

This chain links TRBV4-1 with TRBJ2-1, with 8 bases aligning to TRBD2. Germline lookup yields CDR1 MGHRA and CDR2 YSYEKL. The length of the CDR3 is 18 residues. V lost 5 bases, J lost 3 bases, and 15 bases stayed unmatched. The CDR3 spells CASSGGSGGRGDYNEQFF. The DNA of the CDR3 is TGCGCCAGCAGCGGTGGTTCGGGAGGGCGGGGGGACTACAATGAGCAGTTCTTC.

On this clone itself: Other DNA sequences in this specimen translate into the identical CDR3. The rearrangement uses TRBV7-9 and TRBJ2-7, with D unclear. The ends were cut back, 5 bases at V and 1 base at J, with 3 bases in the middle. The germline CDR1 and CDR2 sequences are SEHNR and FQNEAQ (reference sequence). The CDR3 extends over 11 amino acids. The CDR3 DNA sequence: TGTGCCAGCAGCCGTTCCTACGAGCAGTACTTC. It codes for CASSRSYEQYF.

The gene calls are TRBV6-4 and TRBJ2-6; unclear D gene. Germline loops: CDR1 MRHNA, CDR2 SNTAGT. The CDR3 loop spans 14 amino acids. V dropped 3 bases and J dropped 1 base, with 4 bases sitting between them. This CDR3 reads CASSEASGANVLTF. Written as DNA, the CDR3 is TGTGCCAGCAGTGAAGCATCTGGGGCCAACGTCCTGACTTTC.